One T cell receptor (beta chain) is described in this entry. As yet, its antigen is unknown. Sequencing was performed with immunoSEQ multiplex PCR; in TCRdb, only in-frame clones are kept and a portion is missing. The sample comprises some 22,000 clones, over 65% of which are singletons, and approximately 26% rests with the top ten. This sample stems from a study of vaccination effects on CD4 cells after COVID-19. Whole-study results and caveats: Clones induced by infection and by vaccine showed marked clonal contraction late after vaccination. Only 1 of 255 vaccine-induced clones from healthy vaccinees cross-reacted with common cold coronaviruses.

Trimming at V came to 5 bases and at J to 4 bases, leaving 3 bases not matched to a gene. CDR3 length: 14 residues. Germline V gene sequence: CDR1 SGHTA, CDR2 FQGNSA. Under the ViraFEST assay, PBMC were stimulated with viral peptide pools so that antigen-specific CD4+ T cells expanded. Sequencing was performed afterwards. When ten to eleven days of culture had elapsed, CD4+ T cells were isolated. Vaccinated recipients, who were negative for nucleocapsid antibodies, had no history of SARS-CoV-2 infection. Supplemented with 8.5 to 10 IU/ml IL-2 and roughly 9.2 ug/ml peptides, a few million PBMC per well were kept in culture. Days 3 and 7 were when half the medium was replaced with IL-2 medium.

The sequences come from CD4+ T cells from PBMCs cultured with HCoV-NL63 spike peptides, collected before COVID-19 vaccination. The TCR was taken from a human donor who received a COVID-19 vaccine. The rearrangement joins TRBV7-2 to TRBJ2-3, with TRBD2 identical over 10 bases. CDR3 nucleotide sequence: TGTGCCAGCAGCCTAGGGACTAGCGCAGATACGCAGTATTTT. Amino acid sequence: CASSLGTSADTQYF. Looking up the rest from reference TRBV7-2 and TRBJ2-3 gives the full variable domain: GAGVSQSPSNKVTEKGKDVELRCDPISGHTALYWYRQSLGQGLEFLIYFQGNSAPDKSGLPSDRFSAERTGGSVSTLTIQRTQQEDSAVYLCASSLGTSADTQYFGPGTRLTVL.